This T cell receptor beta chain was documented in a study of blood T cell repertoires in COVID-19. The wider study: The United States, Italy and Spain supplied acute and convalescent COVID-19 samples.

Everyone who took part was roughly 18 to 89 years old, and they came from 20 to 25 US areas. Measured with immunoSEQ multiplex PCR; TCRdb has only the in-frame clones, and not every one. The sample holds roughly 200,000 clones, 80% to 90% seen once. Sequenced material: PBMCs or T cells enriched from blood (not recorded which). This receptor was obtained from a woman aged 40 to 50 with acute COVID-19.

The CDR3: CASSYRGQETQYF. CDR3 sequence (DNA): TGTGCCAGCAGCTACCGGGGTCAAGAGACCCAGTACTTC. This sequence joins TRBV7-6 and TRBJ2-5, with D possibly matching TRBD2 (5 bases). Between the trimmed V and J ends, which lost 4 bases and 2 bases, there was a span of 8 bases. The germline CDR1 and CDR2 sequences are SGHVS and FNYEAQ. The CDR3 sequence is 13 residues long.